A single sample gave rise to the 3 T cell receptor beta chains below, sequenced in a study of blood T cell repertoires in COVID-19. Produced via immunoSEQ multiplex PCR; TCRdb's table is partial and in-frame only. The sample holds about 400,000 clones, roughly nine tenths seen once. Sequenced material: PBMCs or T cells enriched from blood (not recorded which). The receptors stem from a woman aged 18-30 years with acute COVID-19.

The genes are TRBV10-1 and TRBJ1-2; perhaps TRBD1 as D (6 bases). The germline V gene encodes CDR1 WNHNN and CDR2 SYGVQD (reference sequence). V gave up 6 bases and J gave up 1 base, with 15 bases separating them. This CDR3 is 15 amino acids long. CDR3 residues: CASRGDNEVNYGYTF. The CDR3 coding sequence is TGCGCCAGCAGAGGGGACAATGAGGTTAACTATGGCTACACCTTC.

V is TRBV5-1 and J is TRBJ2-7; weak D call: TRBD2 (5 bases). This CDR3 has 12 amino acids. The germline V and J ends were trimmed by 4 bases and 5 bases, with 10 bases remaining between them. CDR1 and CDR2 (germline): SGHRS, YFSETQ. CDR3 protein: CASSRVGNEQYF. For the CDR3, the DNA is TGCGCCAGCAGCAGGGTCGGGAACGAGCAGTACTTC.

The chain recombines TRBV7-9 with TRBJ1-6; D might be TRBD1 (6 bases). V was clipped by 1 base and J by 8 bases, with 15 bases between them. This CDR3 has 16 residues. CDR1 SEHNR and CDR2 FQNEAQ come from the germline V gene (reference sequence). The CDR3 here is CASSLVAGDRDSPLHF. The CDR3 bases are TGTGCCAGCAGCTTAGTGGCAGGGGATAGAGATTCACCCCTCCACTTT.